These T cell receptor beta chains were read from a single sample in a study of radiotherapy plus CTLA-4 blockade in lung cancer. Only in-frame clones appear in the TCRdb table, and some are missing; sequencing was by immunoSEQ multiplex PCR. In the table there are about 120,000 clones, about 80% of which are singletons. Sequencing was performed on peripheral blood, taken from a patient treated with radiotherapy plus ipilimumab. The receptors stem from a human donor with non-small cell lung cancer that progressed on radiotherapy plus ipilimumab. Some clones in this sample may be carry-over from other donors' samples. Both conserved end residues are part of each CDR3. A D gene is named only where the DNA matches it firmly. Expanded clones get a size class; other rows say once, few or many, or leave the size out.

abundance: few; j_gene: TRBJ1-2; d_gene: TRBD1; v_gene: TRBV2; CDR3aa: CASIVTPGGYYGYTF; CDR3nt: TGTGCCAGCATCGTCACTCCAGGGGGCTACTATGGCTACACCTTC
abundance: -; j_gene: TRBJ2-1; d_gene: -; v_gene: TRBV20-1; CDR3aa: CSARGPNEQFF; CDR3nt: TGCAGTGCTAGAGGCCCGAATGAGCAGTTCTTC
abundance: -; j_gene: TRBJ2-3; d_gene: -; v_gene: TRBV5-5; CDR3aa: CASSLVVNPTDTQYF; CDR3nt: TGTGCCAGCAGCTTGGTGGTCAACCCCACAGATACGCAGTATTTT
abundance: -; j_gene: TRBJ2-5; d_gene: -; v_gene: TRBV18; CDR3aa: CASSPRTDWYQETQYF; CDR3nt: TGTGCCAGCTCACCCCGGACAGATTGGTACCAAGAGACCCAGTACTTC
abundance: -; j_gene: TRBJ2-7; d_gene: -; v_gene: TRBV9; CDR3aa: CASSQTSQNSPNEQYF; CDR3nt: TGTGCCAGCAGCCAGACCTCCCAGAACTCTCCCAACGAGCAGTACTTC
abundance: few; j_gene: TRBJ1-5; d_gene: -; v_gene: TRBV5-1; CDR3aa: CASSLFGDQPQHF; CDR3nt: TGCGCCAGCAGCTTGTTCGGCGATCAGCCCCAGCATTTT
abundance: -; j_gene: TRBJ1-1; d_gene: TRBD1; v_gene: TRBV18; CDR3aa: CASSSRDRNTEAFF; CDR3nt: TGTGCCAGCTCGTCCCGGGACAGGAACACTGAAGCTTTCTTT
abundance: -; j_gene: TRBJ1-2; d_gene: TRBD1; v_gene: TRBV29-1; CDR3aa: CSVERTGGGYTF; CDR3nt: TGCAGCGTTGAGCGGACAGGGGGGGGCTACACCTTC
abundance: -; j_gene: TRBJ2-7; d_gene: TRBD2; v_gene: TRBV2; CDR3aa: CASRWTRDYEQYF; CDR3nt: TGTGCCAGCAGATGGACTAGAGACTACGAGCAGTACTTC
abundance: -; j_gene: TRBJ1-6; d_gene: -; v_gene: TRBV7-6; CDR3aa: CASSISGGARNSPLHF; CDR3nt: TGTGCCAGCAGCATTTCGGGGGGGGCGCGTAATTCACCCCTCCACTTT
abundance: -; j_gene: TRBJ1-1; d_gene: -; v_gene: TRBV2; CDR3aa: CASNEGYRAPEAFF; CDR3nt: TGTGCCAGCAATGAAGGGTACAGGGCCCCTGAAGCTTTCTTT
abundance: -; j_gene: TRBJ1-4; d_gene: -; v_gene: TRBV2; CDR3aa: CASRETSGGEKLFF; CDR3nt: TGTGCCAGCAGGGAGACCTCGGGAGGGGAAAAACTGTTTTTT
abundance: -; j_gene: TRBJ2-1; d_gene: TRBD2; v_gene: TRBV19; CDR3aa: CASSIDPLAGGFGAYNEQFF; CDR3nt: TGTGCCAGTAGTATAGATCCGCTAGCGGGGGGATTTGGCGCCTACAATGAGCAGTTCTTC
abundance: -; j_gene: TRBJ2-7; d_gene: -; v_gene: TRBV27; CDR3aa: CASSLLGGVTSYEQYF; CDR3nt: TGTGCCAGCAGTTTATTGGGCGGGGTCACTTCCTACGAGCAGTACTTC
abundance: once; j_gene: TRBJ2-5; d_gene: -; v_gene: TRBV7-2; CDR3aa: CASSLDRNQETQYF; CDR3nt: TGTGCCAGCAGCTTAGACAGGAACCAAGAGACCCAGTACTTC
abundance: once; j_gene: TRBJ2-5; d_gene: TRBD2; v_gene: TRBV25-1; CDR3aa: CASSERPSRGETQYF; CDR3nt: TGTGCCAGCAGTGAGCGACCATCGCGGGGGGAGACCCAGTACTTC
abundance: -; j_gene: TRBJ1-1; d_gene: -; v_gene: TRBV6-4; CDR3aa: CASSYSVGTEAFF; CDR3nt: TGTGCCAGCAGTTACTCAGTAGGGACGGAAGCTTTCTTT
abundance: -; j_gene: TRBJ2-3; d_gene: -; v_gene: TRBV5-5; CDR3aa: CASSGRPSTDTQYF; CDR3nt: TGTGCCAGCAGCGGGCGACCTAGCACAGATACGCAGTATTTT
abundance: -; j_gene: TRBJ2-3; d_gene: -; v_gene: TRBV11-1; CDR3aa: CASSLTDTQYF; CDR3nt: TGTGCCAGCAGCTTAACAGATACGCAGTATTTT
abundance: -; j_gene: TRBJ2-3; d_gene: -; v_gene: TRBV4-3; CDR3aa: CASSSRQPDTQYF; CDR3nt: TGCGCCAGCAGCTCAAGGCAGCCAGATACGCAGTATTTT
abundance: -; j_gene: TRBJ2-1; d_gene: -; v_gene: TRBV7-3; CDR3aa: CASSFGAEHEQFF; CDR3nt: TGTGCCAGCAGCTTTGGGGCCGAGCATGAGCAGTTCTTC
abundance: once; j_gene: TRBJ2-3; d_gene: -; v_gene: TRBV5-1; CDR3aa: CASSLSGRQISTDTQYF; CDR3nt: TGCGCCAGCAGCTTGAGCGGACGACAGATTAGCACAGATACGCAGTATTTT
abundance: few; j_gene: TRBJ2-3; d_gene: TRBD2; v_gene: TRBV6-6; CDR3aa: CASSGLAGGLDTQYF; CDR3nt: TGTGCCAGCAGCGGACTAGCGGGGGGGTTAGATACGCAGTATTTT
abundance: -; j_gene: TRBJ2-7; d_gene: TRBD2; v_gene: TRBV27; CDR3aa: CASSSRPTAGGLNSYEQYF; CDR3nt: TGTGCCAGCAGTTCCCGACCCACAGCGGGGGGCCTTAACTCCTACGAGCAGTACTTC